Listed below are T cell receptor beta chains from one sample, sequenced in a study of blood T cell repertoires in COVID-19. TCRdb's copy holds only in-frame clones and misses some; the assay was immunoSEQ multiplex PCR. This sample has roughly 190,000 clones, with about four fifths found just once. Sequenced: peripheral blood. The receptors originated from a human donor with acute or convalescent COVID-19. The donor label of this sample is uncertain. Both conserved end residues are part of each CDR3. The order of the fields is V gene, J gene, clone size, D gene, CDR3 protein, CDR3 DNA. D genes are given only for firm matches. Where a row states a size, it is once, few, many or the class of an expanded clone; other rows omit it.

v_call: TRBV7-9
j_call: TRBJ2-5
clone_size: NA
d_call: TRBD1
cdr3_aa: CASSYSIGTVETQYF
cdr3_nt: TGTGCCAGCAGCTACTCGATAGGGACAGTGGAGACCCAGTACTTC

v_call: TRBV13
j_call: TRBJ2-6
clone_size: few
d_call: TRBD2
cdr3_aa: CASSLLAGGPIVLTF
cdr3_nt: TGTGCCAGCAGCTTATTGGCGGGAGGGCCGATCGTCCTGACTTTC

v_call: TRBV5-1
j_call: TRBJ1-4
clone_size: NA
d_call: NA
cdr3_aa: CASRRGLANEKLFF
cdr3_nt: TGCGCCAGCAGGCGGGGGTTGGCTAATGAAAAACTGTTTTTT

v_call: TRBV19
j_call: TRBJ1-1
clone_size: NA
d_call: TRBD1
cdr3_aa: CASSTGTGPNTEAFF
cdr3_nt: TGTGCCAGTAGTACCGGGACAGGCCCGAACACTGAAGCTTTCTTT

v_call: TRBV7-8
j_call: TRBJ1-6
clone_size: NA
d_call: TRBD1
cdr3_aa: CASSLADRGNSPLHF
cdr3_nt: TGTGCCAGCAGCTTAGCGGACAGGGGGAATTCACCCCTCCACTTT

v_call: TRBV6-5
j_call: TRBJ2-7
clone_size: NA
d_call: TRBD1
cdr3_aa: CASSGDSYEQYF
cdr3_nt: TGTGCCAGCAGCGGGGACAGTTACGAGCAGTACTTC

v_call: TRBV7-8
j_call: TRBJ1-1
clone_size: NA
d_call: TRBD1
cdr3_aa: CASDRGPNTEAFF
cdr3_nt: TGTGCCAGCGACAGGGGGCCGAACACTGAAGCTTTCTTT

v_call: TRBV13
j_call: TRBJ2-7
clone_size: many
d_call: TRBD1
cdr3_aa: CASSPGQGRKQYF
cdr3_nt: TGTGCCAGCAGCCCCGGACAGGGACGCAAGCAGTACTTC

v_call: TRBV14
j_call: TRBJ1-4
clone_size: NA
d_call: NA
cdr3_aa: CASSQESELNEKLFF
cdr3_nt: TGTGCCAGCAGCCAAGAAAGTGAGTTAAATGAAAAACTGTTTTTT

v_call: TRBV5-6
j_call: TRBJ1-2
clone_size: NA
d_call: TRBD1
cdr3_aa: CASSFQGADYGYTF
cdr3_nt: TGTGCCAGCAGCTTTCAGGGGGCGGACTATGGCTACACCTTC

v_call: TRBV19
j_call: TRBJ1-2
clone_size: once
d_call: TRBD1
cdr3_aa: CASSKNPTGGTYGYTF
cdr3_nt: TGTGCCAGTAGTAAGAATCCAACAGGGGGCACCTATGGCTACACCTTC

v_call: TRBV28
j_call: TRBJ2-7
clone_size: once
d_call: NA
cdr3_aa: CASGEPGSYHEQYF
cdr3_nt: TGTGCCAGCGGGGAACCGGGATCGTACCACGAGCAGTACTTC